A selection of T cell receptor beta chains follows, all from one sample in a study of T cell responses to AZD1222 COVID-19 vaccine. The data were produced by immunoSEQ multiplex PCR, yet TCRdb's version contains in-frame clones alone and is incomplete. The table shows under 85,000 clones, with around 87% occurring only once. The specimen was peripheral blood, collected on day 0 of AZD1222 vaccination. The source of these receptors is an adult in good health. The CDR3 runs from the conserved cysteine through the conserved F or W. A D gene is named only where the DNA matches it firmly. Expanded clones get a size class; other rows say once, few or many, or leave the size out.

v_gene: TRBV3-1/TRBV3-2; abundance: NA; d_gene: NA; j_gene: TRBJ1-1; CDR3nt: TGTGCCAGCAGCCAAAGGCGAGAAAACACTGAAGCTTTCTTT; CDR3aa: CASSQRRENTEAFF
v_gene: TRBV29-1; abundance: NA; d_gene: NA; j_gene: TRBJ1-2; CDR3nt: TGCAGCGTTGAGCCGGAGAGATGGGATGGCTACACCTTC; CDR3aa: CSVEPERWDGYTF
v_gene: TRBV5-1; abundance: NA; d_gene: TRBD1; j_gene: TRBJ1-2; CDR3nt: TGCGCCAGCAGCTTGAATGGTCAGGGGGATGGCTACACCTTC; CDR3aa: CASSLNGQGDGYTF
v_gene: TRBV20-1; abundance: NA; d_gene: TRBD2; j_gene: TRBJ2-1; CDR3nt: TGCAGTGCTAGTGGACTAGCGGGAGGGAATGAGCAGTTCTTC; CDR3aa: CSASGLAGGNEQFF
v_gene: TRBV23-1; abundance: NA; d_gene: NA; j_gene: TRBJ2-1; CDR3nt: TGCGCCAGCAGTCATGTCGACAGGACTTACAATGAGCAGTTCTTC; CDR3aa: CASSHVDRTYNEQFF
v_gene: TRBV27; abundance: NA; d_gene: TRBD1; j_gene: TRBJ1-1; CDR3nt: TGTGCCAGCTCCCGACAGGGGATGATGAACACTGAAGCTTTCTTT; CDR3aa: CASSRQGMMNTEAFF
v_gene: TRBV2; abundance: NA; d_gene: NA; j_gene: TRBJ1-2; CDR3nt: TGTGCCAGCGGGTCCCGCTATGGCTACACCTTC; CDR3aa: CASGSRYGYTF
v_gene: TRBV28; abundance: NA; d_gene: NA; j_gene: TRBJ1-5; CDR3nt: TGTGCCAGCAGTGGGGGACACCGAAACGATCAGCCCCAGCATTTT; CDR3aa: CASSGGHRNDQPQHF
v_gene: TRBV9; abundance: NA; d_gene: TRBD2; j_gene: TRBJ2-3; CDR3nt: TGTGCCAGCAGCGCGTCACTAGCGGGAGTCACAGATACGCAGTATTTT; CDR3aa: CASSASLAGVTDTQYF
v_gene: TRBV14; abundance: NA; d_gene: NA; j_gene: TRBJ1-1; CDR3nt: TGTGCCAGCAGCCAATACGGGCCGGGCGGGGGAGGCACTGAAGCTTTCTTT; CDR3aa: CASSQYGPGGGGTEAFF
v_gene: TRBV2; abundance: NA; d_gene: NA; j_gene: TRBJ2-3; CDR3nt: TGTGCCAGCAGGACGGGATACGGCACAGATACGCAGTATTTT; CDR3aa: CASRTGYGTDTQYF
v_gene: TRBV5-1; abundance: NA; d_gene: NA; j_gene: TRBJ2-6; CDR3nt: TGCGCCAGCAGCTTGGGTAGCTCTGGGGCCAACGTCCTGACTTTC; CDR3aa: CASSLGSSGANVLTF
v_gene: TRBV5-4; abundance: NA; d_gene: NA; j_gene: TRBJ2-2; CDR3nt: TGTGCCTGTGATGAAGGGACAACGAACACCGGGGAGCTGTTTTTT; CDR3aa: CACDEGTTNTGELFF
v_gene: TRBV7-9; abundance: NA; d_gene: NA; j_gene: TRBJ1-2; CDR3nt: TGTGCCAGCAGCACCGGGACACGGTATGGCTACACCTTC; CDR3aa: CASSTGTRYGYTF
v_gene: TRBV29-1; abundance: NA; d_gene: TRBD1; j_gene: TRBJ1-6; CDR3nt: TGCAGCGCTACACAGGGGGAAGGTTCACCCCTCCACTTT; CDR3aa: CSATQGEGSPLHF
v_gene: TRBV2; abundance: NA; d_gene: TRBD2; j_gene: TRBJ2-2; CDR3nt: TGTGCCAGCAAGTATAGGCGGGAGGGCGAGAGTGGCGGGGAGCTGTTTTTT; CDR3aa: CASKYRREGESGGELFF
v_gene: TRBV28; abundance: NA; d_gene: NA; j_gene: TRBJ1-1; CDR3nt: TGTGCCAGCAGTCTTCCCCGGGGGAACACTGAAGCTTTCTTT; CDR3aa: CASSLPRGNTEAFF
v_gene: TRBV11-3; abundance: few; d_gene: NA; j_gene: TRBJ2-1; CDR3nt: TGTGCCAGCATGAACGACGGTCACTACAATGAGCAGTTCTTC; CDR3aa: CASMNDGHYNEQFF
v_gene: TRBV7-2; abundance: NA; d_gene: TRBD1; j_gene: TRBJ1-1; CDR3nt: TGTGCCAGCAGCACGACAGGGGAGACCGAAGCTTTCTTT; CDR3aa: CASSTTGETEAFF
v_gene: TRBV7-8; abundance: few; d_gene: NA; j_gene: TRBJ1-3; CDR3nt: TGTGCCAGCAGCTTAGCTTCGATGGGAAACACCATATATTTT; CDR3aa: CASSLASMGNTIYF
v_gene: TRBV24-1; abundance: NA; d_gene: TRBD2; j_gene: TRBJ2-3; CDR3nt: TGTGCCACCAGTGATGCCAGCCTAGCGGGAGATACGCAGTATTTT; CDR3aa: CATSDASLAGDTQYF
v_gene: TRBV7-2; abundance: NA; d_gene: NA; j_gene: TRBJ1-5; CDR3nt: TGTGCCAGCAGCGAAGGGTGGAGCAATCAGCCCCAGCATTTT; CDR3aa: CASSEGWSNQPQHF
v_gene: TRBV29-1; abundance: NA; d_gene: TRBD1; j_gene: TRBJ1-2; CDR3nt: TGCAGCGTGAAGGGCATGGGACAGGGGACAGGGGGCTACACCTTC; CDR3aa: CSVKGMGQGTGGYTF
v_gene: TRBV30; abundance: NA; d_gene: NA; j_gene: TRBJ1-2; CDR3nt: TGTGCCTGGATTAATTTGGGGGACGGCTACACCTTC; CDR3aa: CAWINLGDGYTF
v_gene: TRBV19; abundance: NA; d_gene: TRBD1; j_gene: TRBJ1-5; CDR3nt: TGTGCCAGTAAGAGGACAGGGGGAGCTCAGCCCCAGCATTTT; CDR3aa: CASKRTGGAQPQHF
v_gene: TRBV29-1; abundance: NA; d_gene: TRBD2; j_gene: TRBJ2-1; CDR3nt: TGCAGCGCCGTTAGGGCTAGCGGGAGTAATGAGCAGTTCTTC; CDR3aa: CSAVRASGSNEQFF
v_gene: TRBV14; abundance: NA; d_gene: NA; j_gene: TRBJ2-1; CDR3nt: TGTGCCAGCAGCCACGGATTCGGACTGGCTAATGAGCAGTTCTTC; CDR3aa: CASSHGFGLANEQFF
v_gene: TRBV19; abundance: NA; d_gene: NA; j_gene: TRBJ1-5; CDR3nt: TGTGCCAGTGGTAACCACAGGGTCAATCAGCCCCAGCATTTT; CDR3aa: CASGNHRVNQPQHF
v_gene: TRBV4-2; abundance: NA; d_gene: NA; j_gene: TRBJ1-3; CDR3nt: TGTGCCAGCAGCCAAGAGAGTAGAGGAAACACCATATATTTT; CDR3aa: CASSQESRGNTIYF
v_gene: TRBV18; abundance: NA; d_gene: NA; j_gene: TRBJ2-4; CDR3nt: TGTGCCAGCTCACCCCAGGGTGTCAAAAACATTCAGTACTTC; CDR3aa: CASSPQGVKNIQYF
v_gene: TRBV7-2; abundance: few; d_gene: NA; j_gene: TRBJ2-5; CDR3nt: TGTGCCAGCAGCTTAGCGCTGGACCGCGGCCAAGAGACCCAGTACTTC; CDR3aa: CASSLALDRGQETQYF
v_gene: TRBV7-8; abundance: NA; d_gene: TRBD2; j_gene: TRBJ2-7; CDR3nt: TGTGCCAGCAGCATTAGCGGGAGGGACTACGAGCAGTACTTC; CDR3aa: CASSISGRDYEQYF
v_gene: TRBV14; abundance: NA; d_gene: NA; j_gene: TRBJ1-1; CDR3nt: TGTGCCAGCAGCCCGACCCGGGTACCGAACACTGAAGCTTTCTTT; CDR3aa: CASSPTRVPNTEAFF
v_gene: TRBV3-1/TRBV3-2; abundance: NA; d_gene: TRBD2; j_gene: TRBJ2-1; CDR3nt: TGTGCCAGCAGCCAAGGCGGGGCGGGAGGAAACAATGAGCAGTTCTTC; CDR3aa: CASSQGGAGGNNEQFF
v_gene: TRBV29-1; abundance: once; d_gene: NA; j_gene: TRBJ1-4; CDR3nt: TGCAGCGTTGTGACCGGGAATGAAAAACTGTTTTTT; CDR3aa: CSVVTGNEKLFF
v_gene: TRBV9; abundance: NA; d_gene: TRBD1; j_gene: TRBJ1-4; CDR3nt: TGTGCCAGCAGCGTGGGACAGCCTAATGAAAAACTGTTTTTT; CDR3aa: CASSVGQPNEKLFF
v_gene: TRBV7-3; abundance: NA; d_gene: NA; j_gene: TRBJ2-1; CDR3nt: TGTGCCAGCAGCCCCCCTGGGTTCGGCAGTAAGCAGTTCTTC; CDR3aa: CASSPPGFGSKQFF
v_gene: TRBV9; abundance: once; d_gene: TRBD1; j_gene: TRBJ2-1; CDR3nt: TGTGCCAGCAGCGTGACAGGGGGCTCGGTCAATGAGCAGTTCTTC; CDR3aa: CASSVTGGSVNEQFF
v_gene: TRBV5-1; abundance: NA; d_gene: NA; j_gene: TRBJ2-1; CDR3nt: TGCGCCAGCAGCTTGGAAGGCCGTTTGGAGCAGTTCTTC; CDR3aa: CASSLEGRLEQFF
v_gene: TRBV10-3; abundance: NA; d_gene: TRBD2; j_gene: TRBJ2-7; CDR3nt: TGTGCCATCGGGACTAGCGGGAGTAGGGCCTACGAGCAGTACTTC; CDR3aa: CAIGTSGSRAYEQYF
v_gene: TRBV13; abundance: NA; d_gene: TRBD1; j_gene: TRBJ1-6; CDR3nt: TGTGCCAGCAGCGGACAGGGGAGTTCACCCCTCCACTTT; CDR3aa: CASSGQGSSPLHF
v_gene: TRBV6-1; abundance: NA; d_gene: TRBD1; j_gene: TRBJ1-1; CDR3nt: TGTGCCAGCAGTGAGACAGGGGTGAGCACTGAAGCTTTCTTT; CDR3aa: CASSETGVSTEAFF
v_gene: TRBV2; abundance: NA; d_gene: NA; j_gene: TRBJ2-2; CDR3nt: TGTGCCAGCAAGGGACTCAACACCGGGGAGCTGTTTTTT; CDR3aa: CASKGLNTGELFF
v_gene: TRBV30; abundance: NA; d_gene: NA; j_gene: TRBJ1-4; CDR3nt: TGTGCCTGGAGTACAGTGGGCTCAGAAAAACTGTTTTTT; CDR3aa: CAWSTVGSEKLFF
v_gene: TRBV2; abundance: NA; d_gene: NA; j_gene: TRBJ1-6; CDR3nt: TGTGCCACCGGACGGGATAATTCACCCCTCCACTTT; CDR3aa: CATGRDNSPLHF
v_gene: TRBV13; abundance: NA; d_gene: NA; j_gene: TRBJ2-5; CDR3nt: TGTGCCAGCAGCCGCACAGATACCCAAGAGACCCAGTACTTC; CDR3aa: CASSRTDTQETQYF
v_gene: TRBV4-2; abundance: NA; d_gene: TRBD2; j_gene: TRBJ2-1; CDR3nt: TGTGCCAGCAGCCAAGGGATCGGTAGCGGGAGATACAATGAGCAGTTCTTC; CDR3aa: CASSQGIGSGRYNEQFF
v_gene: TRBV6-5; abundance: NA; d_gene: NA; j_gene: TRBJ1-4; CDR3nt: TGTGCCAGCAGTTCATTCCGGGGCGCTAATGAAAAACTGTTTTTT; CDR3aa: CASSSFRGANEKLFF
v_gene: TRBV9; abundance: few; d_gene: TRBD1; j_gene: TRBJ1-3; CDR3nt: TGTGCCAGCAGCGAGGGACAGACGTTACCTTGGGACACCATATATTTT; CDR3aa: CASSEGQTLPWDTIYF
v_gene: TRBV19; abundance: NA; d_gene: TRBD1; j_gene: TRBJ1-4; CDR3nt: TGTGCCAGTACCTTGACAGGGGGCTTTGAAAAACTGTTTTTT; CDR3aa: CASTLTGGFEKLFF
v_gene: TRBV29-1; abundance: NA; d_gene: NA; j_gene: TRBJ2-3; CDR3nt: TGCAGCGTTGAAGAAGCAGATACGCAGTATTTT; CDR3aa: CSVEEADTQYF